In this sample, the clone carrying this T cell receptor (beta chain) turned up many times. Its target is unknown. The CDR3 runs to 13 residues. Germline V gives CDR1 MNHEY, CDR2 SVGAGI. With 5 bases removed from V and 6 bases from J, the gap between germline ends came to 11 bases. The data were obtained in a study of T cells in Graves' hyperthyroidism and ophthalmopathy. Whole-study findings and limits: Among clonotypes expanded in thyroid above 0.001, most were also found in blood.

It was around 10 ml of fresh peripheral blood that supplied the PBMCs. TCR beta CDR3 regions were amplified from RNA. The HTBI set primed first-round TCR CDR3 RT-PCR. TCRdb passed the multiplex PCR reads through MiXCR, listing each CDR3 protein once. Found here are approximately 58,000 distinct CDR3 sequences, 49% of them singletons; the top ten hold around an eighth. Sequencing was done on a sample of blood. This receptor was taken from a woman between 25 and 40 years old with Graves' ophthalmopathy. This chain links TRBV6-5 with TRBJ1-5, with no clear D. The CDR3 reads CASSPPLGQPQHF. The CDR3 nucleotides read TGTGCCAGCAGTCCACCATTAGGTCAGCCCCAGCATTTT.